This TCR beta chain was identified during a study of CD8 T cells in Susac syndrome. Per the germline V gene, CDR1 is SGHAT and CDR2 is FQNNGV. V trimming: 3 bases; J trimming: 6 bases; junction bases outside the gene matches: 9. The CDR3 totals 15 residues. Controls were healthy donors (matched for age and sex). After extraction with the RNeasy kit, about 0.45 to 1 ug of the RNA was reverse transcribed using random hexamers. TCRdb independently ran MiXCR on the immunoSEQ multiplex PCR reads; one entry per CDR3 protein. The sample shows 150,000 to 200,000 distinct CDR3 sequences, about 95% of them seen only once.

The TCR comes from a human donor in good health. Sample: CD4+ T cells from PBMCs. The chain uses TRBV11-2 and TRBJ2-3, with TRBD1 matching over 7 bases. This CDR3 is CASSFGQALVDTQYF. DNA of the CDR3: TGTGCCAGCAGCTTCGGACAGGCCCTAGTGGATACGCAGTATTTT.